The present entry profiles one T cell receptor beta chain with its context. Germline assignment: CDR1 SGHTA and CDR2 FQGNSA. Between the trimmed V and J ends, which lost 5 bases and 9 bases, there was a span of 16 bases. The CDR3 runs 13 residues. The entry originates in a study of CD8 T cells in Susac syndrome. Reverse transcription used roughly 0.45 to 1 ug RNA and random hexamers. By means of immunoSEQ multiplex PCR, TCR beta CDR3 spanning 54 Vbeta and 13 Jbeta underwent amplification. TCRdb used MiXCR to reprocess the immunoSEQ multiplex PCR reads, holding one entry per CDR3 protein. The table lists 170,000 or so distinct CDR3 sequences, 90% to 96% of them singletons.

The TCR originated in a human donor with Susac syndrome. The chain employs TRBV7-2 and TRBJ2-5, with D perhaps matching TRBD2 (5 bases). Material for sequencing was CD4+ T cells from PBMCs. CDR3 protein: CASSKDGPGAQYF. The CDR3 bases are TGTGCCAGCAGCAAAGACGGCCCCGGGGCCCAGTACTTC.